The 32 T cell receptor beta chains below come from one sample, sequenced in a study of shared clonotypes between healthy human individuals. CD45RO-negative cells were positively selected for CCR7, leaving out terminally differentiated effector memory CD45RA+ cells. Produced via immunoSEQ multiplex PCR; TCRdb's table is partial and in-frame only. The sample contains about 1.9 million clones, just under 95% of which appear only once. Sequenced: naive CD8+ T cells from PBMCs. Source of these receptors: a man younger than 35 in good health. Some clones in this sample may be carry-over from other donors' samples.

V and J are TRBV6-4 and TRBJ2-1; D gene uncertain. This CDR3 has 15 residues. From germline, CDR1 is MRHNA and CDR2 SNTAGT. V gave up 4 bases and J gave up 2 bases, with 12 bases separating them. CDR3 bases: TGTGCCAGCAGTGCTCGACGGGTACCCTACAATGAGCAGTTCTTC. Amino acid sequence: CASSARRVPYNEQFF.

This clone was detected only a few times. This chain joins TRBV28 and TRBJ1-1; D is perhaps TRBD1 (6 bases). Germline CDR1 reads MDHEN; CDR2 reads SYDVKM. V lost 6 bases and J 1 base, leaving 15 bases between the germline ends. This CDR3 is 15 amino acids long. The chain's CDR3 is CASRYKQGWNTEAFF. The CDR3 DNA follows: TGTGCCAGCAGATACAAACAGGGATGGAACACTGAAGCTTTCTTT.

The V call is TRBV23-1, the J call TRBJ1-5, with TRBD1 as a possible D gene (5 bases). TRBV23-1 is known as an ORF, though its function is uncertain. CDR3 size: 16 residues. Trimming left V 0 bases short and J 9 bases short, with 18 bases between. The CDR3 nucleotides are TGCGCCAGCAGTCAATCGGGAGTCAGGGTGGAGAGGCCCCAGCATTTT. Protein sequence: CASSQSGVRVERPQHF.

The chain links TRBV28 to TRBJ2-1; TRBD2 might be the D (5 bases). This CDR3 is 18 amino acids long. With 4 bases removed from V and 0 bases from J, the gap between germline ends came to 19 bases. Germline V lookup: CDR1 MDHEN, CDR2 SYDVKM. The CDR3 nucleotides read TGTGCCAGCAGTTCCATTACCACGGGAAAACTCTCCTACAATGAGCAGTTCTTC. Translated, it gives CASSSITTGKLSYNEQFF. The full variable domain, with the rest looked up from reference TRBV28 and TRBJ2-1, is DVKVTQSSRYLVKRTGEKVFLECVQDMDHENMFWYRQDPGLGLRLIYFSYDVKMKEKGDIPEGYSVSREKKERFSLILESASTNQTSMYLCASSSITTGKLSYNEQFFGPGTRLTVL.

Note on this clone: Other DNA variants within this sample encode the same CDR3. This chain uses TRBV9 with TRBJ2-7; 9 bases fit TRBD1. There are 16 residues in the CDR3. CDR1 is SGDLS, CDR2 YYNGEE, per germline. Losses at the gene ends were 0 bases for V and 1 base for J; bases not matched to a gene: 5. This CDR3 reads CASSVAGTGPSYEQYF. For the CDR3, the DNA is TGTGCCAGCAGCGTAGCAGGGACAGGGCCGTCCTACGAGCAGTACTTC.

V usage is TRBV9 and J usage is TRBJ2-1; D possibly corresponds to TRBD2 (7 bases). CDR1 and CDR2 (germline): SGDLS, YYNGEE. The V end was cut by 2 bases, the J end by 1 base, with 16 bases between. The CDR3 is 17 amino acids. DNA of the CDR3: TGTGCCAGCAGCGTCTCTTGGGGGCGGGAGTCCTACAATGAGCAGTTCTTC. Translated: CASSVSWGRESYNEQFF. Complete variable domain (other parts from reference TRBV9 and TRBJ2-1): DSGVTQTPKHLITATGQRVTLRCSPRSGDLSVYWYQQSLDQGLQFLIQYYNGEERAKGNILERFSAQQFPDLHSELNLSSLELGDSALYFCASSVSWGRESYNEQFFGPGTRLTVL.

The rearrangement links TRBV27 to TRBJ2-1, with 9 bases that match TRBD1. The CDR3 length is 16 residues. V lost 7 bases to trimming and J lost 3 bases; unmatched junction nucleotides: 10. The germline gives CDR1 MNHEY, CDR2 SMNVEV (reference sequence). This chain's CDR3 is CASTRLTGGFYNEQFF. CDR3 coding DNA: TGTGCCAGCACCCGCCTCACAGGGGGCTTCTACAATGAGCAGTTCTTC.

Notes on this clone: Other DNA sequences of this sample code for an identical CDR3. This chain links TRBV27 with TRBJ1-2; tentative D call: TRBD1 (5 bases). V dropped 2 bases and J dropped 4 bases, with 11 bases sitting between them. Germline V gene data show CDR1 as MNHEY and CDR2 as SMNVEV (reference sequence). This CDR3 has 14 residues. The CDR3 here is CASSLTGTGYGYTF. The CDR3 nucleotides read TGTGCCAGCAGTTTAACCGGGACGGGCTATGGCTACACCTTC.

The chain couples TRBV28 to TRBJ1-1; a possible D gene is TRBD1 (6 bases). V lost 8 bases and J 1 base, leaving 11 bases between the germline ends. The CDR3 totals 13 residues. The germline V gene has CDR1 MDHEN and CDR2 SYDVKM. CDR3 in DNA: TGTGCCAGCGCCTTACAGGGGAACACTGAAGCTTTCTTT. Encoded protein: CASALQGNTEAFF.

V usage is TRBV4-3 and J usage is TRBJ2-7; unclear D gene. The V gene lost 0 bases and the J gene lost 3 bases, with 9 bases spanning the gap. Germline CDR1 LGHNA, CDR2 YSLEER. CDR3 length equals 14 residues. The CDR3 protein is CASSQERWDYEQYF. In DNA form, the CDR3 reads TGCGCCAGCAGCCAAGAAAGGTGGGACTACGAGCAGTACTTC.

The CDR3 is CASSPTGAQETQYF. Written as DNA, the CDR3 is TGTGCCAGCAGCCCGACAGGGGCCCAAGAGACCCAGTACTTC. The gene calls are TRBV7-9 and TRBJ2-5, with TRBD1 matching 8 bases. Losses at the gene ends were 5 bases for V and 1 base for J; bases not matched to a gene: 3. Germline V gives CDR1 SEHNR, CDR2 FQNEAQ (reference sequence). The CDR3 consists of 14 residues.

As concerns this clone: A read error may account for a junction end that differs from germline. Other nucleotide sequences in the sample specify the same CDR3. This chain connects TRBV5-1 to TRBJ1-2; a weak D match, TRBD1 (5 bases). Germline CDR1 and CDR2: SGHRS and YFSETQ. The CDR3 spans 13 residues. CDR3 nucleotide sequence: TGTGCCAGCAGCTCGGACAACTTCTATGGCTACACCTTC. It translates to CASSSDNFYGYTF. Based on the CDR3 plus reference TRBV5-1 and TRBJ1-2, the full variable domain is KAGVTQTPRYLIKTRGQQVTLSCSPISGHRSVSWYQQTPGQGLQFLFEYFSETQRNKGNFPGRFSGRQFSNSRSEMNVSTLELGDSALYLCASSSDNFYGYTFGSGTRLTVV.

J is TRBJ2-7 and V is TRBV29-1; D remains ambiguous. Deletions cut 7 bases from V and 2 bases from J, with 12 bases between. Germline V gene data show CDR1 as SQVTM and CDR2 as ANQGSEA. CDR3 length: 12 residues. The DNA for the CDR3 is TGCAGCGGCCTGTTCCAAACCTACGAGCAGTACTTC. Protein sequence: CSGLFQTYEQYF.

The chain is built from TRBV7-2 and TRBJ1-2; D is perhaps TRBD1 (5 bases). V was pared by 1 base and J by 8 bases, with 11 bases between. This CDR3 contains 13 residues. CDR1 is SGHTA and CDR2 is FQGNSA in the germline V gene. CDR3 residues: CASSLVGREGYTF. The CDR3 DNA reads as TGTGCCAGCAGCTTAGTTGGCAGGGAAGGCTACACCTTC.

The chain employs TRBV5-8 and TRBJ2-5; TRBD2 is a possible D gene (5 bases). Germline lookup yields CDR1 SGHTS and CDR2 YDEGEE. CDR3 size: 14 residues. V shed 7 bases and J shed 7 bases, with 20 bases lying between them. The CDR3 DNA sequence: TGTGCCAGCTGGAGGCTGTCCCTCGGTGGGACCCAGTACTTC. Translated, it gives CASWRLSLGGTQYF.

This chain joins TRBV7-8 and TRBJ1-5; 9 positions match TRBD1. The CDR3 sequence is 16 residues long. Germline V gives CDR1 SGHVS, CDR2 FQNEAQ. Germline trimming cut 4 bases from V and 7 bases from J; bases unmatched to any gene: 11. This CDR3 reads CASSSSGTGIKQPQHF. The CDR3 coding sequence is TGTGCCAGCAGCTCCTCCGGGACAGGGATCAAACAGCCCCAGCATTTT.

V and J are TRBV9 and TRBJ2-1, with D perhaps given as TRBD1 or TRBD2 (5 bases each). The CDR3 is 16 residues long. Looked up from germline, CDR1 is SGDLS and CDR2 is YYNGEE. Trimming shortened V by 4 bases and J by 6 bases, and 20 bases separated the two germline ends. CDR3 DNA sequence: TGTGCCAGCAGCCTCCATAGAGGGGCAATGGGCAATGAGCAGTTCTTC. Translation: CASSLHRGAMGNEQFF.

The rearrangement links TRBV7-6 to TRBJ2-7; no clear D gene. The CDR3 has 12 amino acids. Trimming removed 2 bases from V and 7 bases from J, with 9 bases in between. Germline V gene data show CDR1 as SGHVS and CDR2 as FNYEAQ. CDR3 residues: CASSLPLGEQYF. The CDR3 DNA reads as TGTGCCAGCAGCTTACCCCTAGGGGAGCAGTACTTC. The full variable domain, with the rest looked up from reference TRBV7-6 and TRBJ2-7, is GAGVSQSPRYKVTKRGQDVALRCDPISGHVSLYWYRQALGQGPEFLTYFNYEAQQDKSGLPNDRFSAERPEGSISTLTIQRTEQRDSAMYRCASSLPLGEQYFGPGTRLTVT.

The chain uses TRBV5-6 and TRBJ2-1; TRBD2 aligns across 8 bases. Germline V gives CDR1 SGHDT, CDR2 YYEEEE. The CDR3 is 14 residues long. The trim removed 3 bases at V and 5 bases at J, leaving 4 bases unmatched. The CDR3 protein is CASSSYGGDNEQFF. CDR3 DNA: TGTGCCAGCAGCTCTTACGGGGGGGACAATGAGCAGTTCTTC. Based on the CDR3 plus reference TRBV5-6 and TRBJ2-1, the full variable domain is DAGVTQSPTHLIKTRGQQVTLRCSPKSGHDTVSWYQQALGQGPQFIFQYYEEEERQRGNFPDRFSGHQFPNYSSELNVNALLLGDSALYLCASSSYGGDNEQFFGPGTRLTVL.

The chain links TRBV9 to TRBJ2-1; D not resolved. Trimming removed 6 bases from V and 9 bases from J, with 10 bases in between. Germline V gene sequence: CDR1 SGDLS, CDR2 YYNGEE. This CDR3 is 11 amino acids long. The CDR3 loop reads CASNSWGEQFF. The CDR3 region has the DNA TGTGCCAGCAACTCGTGGGGTGAGCAGTTCTTC.

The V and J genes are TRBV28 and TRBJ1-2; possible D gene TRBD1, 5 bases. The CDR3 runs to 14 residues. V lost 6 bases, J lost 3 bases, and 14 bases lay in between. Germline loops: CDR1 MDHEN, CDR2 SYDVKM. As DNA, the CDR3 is TGTGCCAGCAGGACTGGAGGGGAGGACTATGGCTACACCTTC. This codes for CASRTGGEDYGYTF.

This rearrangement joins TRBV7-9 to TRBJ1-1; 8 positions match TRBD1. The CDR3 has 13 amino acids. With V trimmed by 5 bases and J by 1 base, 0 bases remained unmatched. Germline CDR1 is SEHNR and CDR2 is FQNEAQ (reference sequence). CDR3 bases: TGTGCCAGCAGCGGACAGGGGAACACTGAAGCTTTCTTT. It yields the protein CASSGQGNTEAFF.

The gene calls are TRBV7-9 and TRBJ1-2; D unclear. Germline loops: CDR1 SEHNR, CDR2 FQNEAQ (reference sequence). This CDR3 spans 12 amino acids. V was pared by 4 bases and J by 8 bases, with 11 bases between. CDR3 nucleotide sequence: TGTGCCAGCAGCTCCCTCATGGGAGGCTACACCTTC. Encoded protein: CASSSLMGGYTF.

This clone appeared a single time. The CDR3 here is CATKGPGLAPEKLFF. The CDR3 region has the DNA TGTGCCACCAAAGGCCCGGGCCTCGCCCCAGAAAAACTGTTTTTT. The rearrangement links TRBV10-3 to TRBJ1-4, with D unclear. In germline, CDR1 is ENHRY, CDR2 SYGVKD. This CDR3 spans 15 amino acids. V dropped 10 bases and J dropped 8 bases, with 23 bases sitting between them.

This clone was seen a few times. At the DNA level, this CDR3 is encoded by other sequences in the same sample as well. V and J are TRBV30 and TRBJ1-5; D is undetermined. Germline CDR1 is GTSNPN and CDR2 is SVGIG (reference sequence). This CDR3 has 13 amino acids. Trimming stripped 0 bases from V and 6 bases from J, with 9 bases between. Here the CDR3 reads CAWSVGGSQPQHF. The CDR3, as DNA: TGTGCCTGGAGTGTAGGTGGGTCTCAGCCCCAGCATTTT.

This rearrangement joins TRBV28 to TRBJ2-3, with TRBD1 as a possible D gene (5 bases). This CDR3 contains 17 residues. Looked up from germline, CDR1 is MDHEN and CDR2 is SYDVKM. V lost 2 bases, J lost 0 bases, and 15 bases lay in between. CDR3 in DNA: TGTGCCAGCAGTTTACTTCCCACAGGTACTAGCACAGATACGCAGTATTTT. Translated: CASSLLPTGTSTDTQYF.

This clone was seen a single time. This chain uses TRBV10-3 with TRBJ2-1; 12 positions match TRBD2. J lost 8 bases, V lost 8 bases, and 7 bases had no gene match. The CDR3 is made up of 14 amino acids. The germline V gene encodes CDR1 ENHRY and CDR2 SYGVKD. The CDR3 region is CAIGGLAGLDEQFF. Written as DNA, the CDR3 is TGTGCCATCGGCGGACTAGCGGGATTGGATGAGCAGTTCTTC.

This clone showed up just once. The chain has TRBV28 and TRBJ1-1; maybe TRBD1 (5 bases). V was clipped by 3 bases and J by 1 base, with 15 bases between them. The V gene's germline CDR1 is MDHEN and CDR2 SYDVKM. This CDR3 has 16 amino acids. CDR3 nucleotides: TGTGCCAGCAGTTTTTCCGTGACAGATTGGAACACTGAAGCTTTCTTT. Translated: CASSFSVTDWNTEAFF.

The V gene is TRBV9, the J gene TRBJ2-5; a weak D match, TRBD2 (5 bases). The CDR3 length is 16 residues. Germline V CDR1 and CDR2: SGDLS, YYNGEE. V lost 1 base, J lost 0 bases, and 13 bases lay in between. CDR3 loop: CASSVRGSSYQETQYF. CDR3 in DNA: TGTGCCAGCAGCGTACGGGGTAGCAGCTACCAAGAGACCCAGTACTTC.

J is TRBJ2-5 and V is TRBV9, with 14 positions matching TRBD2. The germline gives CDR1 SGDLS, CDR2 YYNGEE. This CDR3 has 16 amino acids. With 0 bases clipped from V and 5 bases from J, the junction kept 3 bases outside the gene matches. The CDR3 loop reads CASSVGGLAGVETQYF. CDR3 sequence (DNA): TGTGCCAGCAGCGTAGGGGGACTAGCGGGAGTGGAGACCCAGTACTTC.

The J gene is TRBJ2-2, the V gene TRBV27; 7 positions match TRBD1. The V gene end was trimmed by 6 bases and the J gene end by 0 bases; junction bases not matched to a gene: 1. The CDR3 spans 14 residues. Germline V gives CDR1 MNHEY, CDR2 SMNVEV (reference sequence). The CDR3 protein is CASRDRSNTGELFF. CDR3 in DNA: TGTGCCAGCAGGGACAGGTCGAACACCGGGGAGCTGTTTTTT.

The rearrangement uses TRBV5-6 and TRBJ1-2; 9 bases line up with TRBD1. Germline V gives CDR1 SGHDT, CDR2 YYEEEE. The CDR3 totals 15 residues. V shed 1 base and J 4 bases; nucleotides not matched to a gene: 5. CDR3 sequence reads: CASSLTGQGFYGYTF. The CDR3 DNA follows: TGTGCCAGCAGCTTGACAGGACAGGGGTTCTATGGCTACACCTTC.